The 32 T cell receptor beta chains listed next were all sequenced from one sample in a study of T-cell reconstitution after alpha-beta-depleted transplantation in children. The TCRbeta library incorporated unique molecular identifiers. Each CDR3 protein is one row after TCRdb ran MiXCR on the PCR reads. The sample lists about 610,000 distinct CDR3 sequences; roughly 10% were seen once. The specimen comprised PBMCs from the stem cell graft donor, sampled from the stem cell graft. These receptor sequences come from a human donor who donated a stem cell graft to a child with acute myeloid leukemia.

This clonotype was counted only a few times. The CDR3 sequence: CASSPTTSREQYF. The CDR3 nucleotides read TGTGCCAGCAGTCCTACCACCTCTCGGGAGCAGTACTTC. The V and J genes are TRBV27 and TRBJ2-7; no clear D. V was shortened by 5 bases and J by 7 bases, with 15 bases between the two germline ends. The CDR3 sequence is 13 residues long. Germline lookup yields CDR1 MNHEY and CDR2 SMNVEV (reference sequence).

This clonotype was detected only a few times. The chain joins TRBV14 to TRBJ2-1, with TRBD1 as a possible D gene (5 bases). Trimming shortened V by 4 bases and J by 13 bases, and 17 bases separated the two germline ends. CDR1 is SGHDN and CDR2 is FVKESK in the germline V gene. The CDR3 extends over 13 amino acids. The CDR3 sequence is CASSRDLQDRQFF. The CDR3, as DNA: TGTGCCAGCAGCCGAGACTTACAGGACCGACAGTTCTTC. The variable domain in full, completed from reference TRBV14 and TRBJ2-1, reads EAGVTQFPSHSVIEKGQTVTLRCDPISGHDNLYWYRRVMGKEIKFLLHFVKESKQDESGMPNNRFLAERTGGTYSTLKVQPAELEDSGVYFCASSRDLQDRQFFGPGTRLTVL.

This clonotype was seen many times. The CDR3 reads CATSDLAGGELFF. In DNA form, the CDR3 reads TGTGCCACCAGTGACCTAGCGGGAGGGGAGCTGTTTTTT. This chain connects TRBV24-1 to TRBJ2-2; TRBD2 matches 9 bases. The CDR3 consists of 13 residues. Losses at the gene ends were 4 bases for V and 8 bases for J; bases not matched to a gene: 1. Germline CDR1 is KGHDR and CDR2 is SFDVKD.

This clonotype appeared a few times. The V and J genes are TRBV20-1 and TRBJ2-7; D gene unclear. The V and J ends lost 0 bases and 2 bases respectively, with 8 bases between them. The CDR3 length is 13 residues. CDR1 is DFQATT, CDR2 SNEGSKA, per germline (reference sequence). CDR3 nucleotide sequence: TGCAGTGCTAGAGAGGTACAAACCTACGAGCAGTACTTC. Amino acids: CSAREVQTYEQYF.

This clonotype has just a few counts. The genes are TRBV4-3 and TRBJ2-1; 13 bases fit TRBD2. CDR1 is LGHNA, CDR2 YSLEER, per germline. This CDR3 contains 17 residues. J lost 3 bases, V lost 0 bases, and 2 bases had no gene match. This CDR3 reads CASSQEGLAGSYNEQFF. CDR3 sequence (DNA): TGCGCCAGCAGCCAAGAGGGACTAGCGGGAAGCTACAATGAGCAGTTCTTC.

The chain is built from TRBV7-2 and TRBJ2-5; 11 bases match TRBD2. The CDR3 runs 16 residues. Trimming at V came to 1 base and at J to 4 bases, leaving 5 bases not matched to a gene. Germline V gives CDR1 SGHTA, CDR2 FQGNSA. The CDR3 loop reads CASSLELAGGGETQYF. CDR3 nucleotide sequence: TGTGCCAGCAGCTTAGAGTTAGCGGGAGGGGGAGAGACCCAGTACTTC. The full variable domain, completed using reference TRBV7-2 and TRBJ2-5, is GAGVSQSPSNKVTEKGKDVELRCDPISGHTALYWYRQSLGQGLEFLIYFQGNSAPDKSGLPSDRFSAERTGGSVSTLTIQRTQQEDSAVYLCASSLELAGGGETQYFGPGTRLLVL.

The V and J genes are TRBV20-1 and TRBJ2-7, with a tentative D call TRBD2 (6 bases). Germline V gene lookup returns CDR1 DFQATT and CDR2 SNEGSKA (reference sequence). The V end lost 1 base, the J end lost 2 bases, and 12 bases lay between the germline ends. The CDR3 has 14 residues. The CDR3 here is CSARVGTVAYEQYF. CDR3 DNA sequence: TGCAGTGCTAGAGTTGGGACTGTAGCCTACGAGCAGTACTTC.

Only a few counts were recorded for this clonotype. The CDR3 nucleotides are TGTGCCAGCAGCTTAGTGGGGGGACTACCTCACAATGAGCAGTTCTTC. It encodes CASSLVGGLPHNEQFF. The chain is built from TRBV7-2 and TRBJ2-1; TRBD2 aligns across 7 bases. V shed 1 base and J 5 bases; nucleotides not matched to a gene: 8. CDR1 SGHTA and CDR2 FQGNSA come from the germline V gene. The CDR3 has 16 amino acids.

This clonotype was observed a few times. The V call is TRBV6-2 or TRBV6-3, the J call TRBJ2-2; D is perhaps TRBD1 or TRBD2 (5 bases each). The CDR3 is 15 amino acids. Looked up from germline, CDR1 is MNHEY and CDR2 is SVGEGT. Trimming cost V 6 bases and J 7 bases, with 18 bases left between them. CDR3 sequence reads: CASRIFRELSGELFF. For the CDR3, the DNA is TGTGCCAGCAGAATTTTCAGGGAGTTGAGCGGGGAGCTGTTTTTT.

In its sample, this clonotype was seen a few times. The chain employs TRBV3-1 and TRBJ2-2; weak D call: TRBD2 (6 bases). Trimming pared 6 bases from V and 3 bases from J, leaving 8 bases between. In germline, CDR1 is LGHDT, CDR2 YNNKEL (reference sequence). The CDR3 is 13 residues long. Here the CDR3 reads CASRRRDTGELFF. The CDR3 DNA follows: TGTGCCAGCAGAAGGAGGGACACCGGGGAGCTGTTTTTT.

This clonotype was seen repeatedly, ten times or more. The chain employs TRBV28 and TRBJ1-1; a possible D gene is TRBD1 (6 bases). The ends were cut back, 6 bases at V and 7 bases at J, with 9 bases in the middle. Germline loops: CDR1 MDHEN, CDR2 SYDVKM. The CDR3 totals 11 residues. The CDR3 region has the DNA TGTGCCAGCAGCCGACAGGATGAAGCTTTCTTT. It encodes CASSRQDEAFF.

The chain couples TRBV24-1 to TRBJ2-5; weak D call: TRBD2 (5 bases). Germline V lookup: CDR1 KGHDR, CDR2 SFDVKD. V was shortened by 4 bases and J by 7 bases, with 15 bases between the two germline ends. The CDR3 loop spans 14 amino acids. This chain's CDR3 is CATSDPGRGGTQYF. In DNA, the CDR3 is TGTGCCACCAGTGACCCTGGACGGGGTGGGACCCAGTACTTC.

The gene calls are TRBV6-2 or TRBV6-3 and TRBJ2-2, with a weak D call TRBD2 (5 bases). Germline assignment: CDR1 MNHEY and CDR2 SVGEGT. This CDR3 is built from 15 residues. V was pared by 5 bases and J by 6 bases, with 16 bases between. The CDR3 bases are TGTGCCAGCAGTCCAGCACTAGAATTCGCCGGGGAGCTGTTTTTT. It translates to CASSPALEFAGELFF.

The CDR3: CASSTRTGGGYGYTF. In DNA form, the CDR3 reads TGTGCCAGCAGCACCAGGACAGGGGGCGGCTATGGCTACACCTTC. The rearrangement uses TRBV7-9 and TRBJ1-2; 11 nucleotides line up with TRBD1. In germline, CDR1 is SEHNR, CDR2 FQNEAQ (reference sequence). This CDR3 comprises 15 residues. V dropped 5 bases and J dropped 4; count of bases not matched to a gene: 6.

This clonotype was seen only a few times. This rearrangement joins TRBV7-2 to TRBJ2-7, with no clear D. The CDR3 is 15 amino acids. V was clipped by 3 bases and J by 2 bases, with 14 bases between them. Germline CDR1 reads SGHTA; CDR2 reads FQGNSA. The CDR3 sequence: CASSLNAAKAYEQYF. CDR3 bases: TGTGCCAGCAGCTTGAACGCGGCTAAGGCCTACGAGCAGTACTTC.

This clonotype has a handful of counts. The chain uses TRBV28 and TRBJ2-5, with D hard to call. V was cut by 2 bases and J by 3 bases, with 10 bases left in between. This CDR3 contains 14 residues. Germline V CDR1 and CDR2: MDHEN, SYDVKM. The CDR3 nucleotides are TGTGCCAGCAGTTTAAACGGGCCAGAAGAGACCCAGTACTTC. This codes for CASSLNGPEETQYF. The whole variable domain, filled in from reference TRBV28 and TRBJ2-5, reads DVKVTQSSRYLVKRTGEKVFLECVQDMDHENMFWYRQDPGLGLRLIYFSYDVKMKEKGDIPEGYSVSREKKERFSLILESASTNQTSMYLCASSLNGPEETQYFGPGTRLLVL.

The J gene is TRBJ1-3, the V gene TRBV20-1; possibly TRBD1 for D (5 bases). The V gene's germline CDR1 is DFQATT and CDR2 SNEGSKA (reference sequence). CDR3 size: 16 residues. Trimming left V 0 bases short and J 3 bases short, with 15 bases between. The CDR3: CSARDSSGTLGNTIYF. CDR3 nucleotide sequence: TGCAGTGCTAGAGATTCTTCCGGGACCCTTGGAAACACCATATATTTT.

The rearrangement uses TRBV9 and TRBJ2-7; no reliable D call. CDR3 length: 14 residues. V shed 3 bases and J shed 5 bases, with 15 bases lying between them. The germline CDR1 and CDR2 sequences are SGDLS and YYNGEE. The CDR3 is CASSEVARLHEQYF. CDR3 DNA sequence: TGTGCCAGCAGCGAAGTAGCCCGGCTTCACGAGCAGTACTTC.

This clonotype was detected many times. The CDR3 nucleotides read TGTGCCAGCAGTTTATCCGGGTATGGGAATGAGCAGTTCTTC. It is translated as CASSLSGYGNEQFF. This chain connects TRBV28 to TRBJ2-1, with no clear D. The V gene lost 1 base and the J gene lost 7 bases, with 11 bases spanning the gap. The germline V gene encodes CDR1 MDHEN and CDR2 SYDVKM. The CDR3 spans 14 residues.

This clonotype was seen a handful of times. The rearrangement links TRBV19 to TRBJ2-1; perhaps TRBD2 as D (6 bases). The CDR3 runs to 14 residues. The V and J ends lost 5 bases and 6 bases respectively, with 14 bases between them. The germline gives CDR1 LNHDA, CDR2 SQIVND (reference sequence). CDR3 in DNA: TGTGCCAGTAGTCCAGACGCGGGGTTCAATGAGCAGTTCTTC. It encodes CASSPDAGFNEQFF.

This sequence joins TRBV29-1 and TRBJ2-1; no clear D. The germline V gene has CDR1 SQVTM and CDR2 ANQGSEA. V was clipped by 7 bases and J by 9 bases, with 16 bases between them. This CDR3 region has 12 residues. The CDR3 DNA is TGCAGCGGGGGTCTCCCCATCGGTGAGCAGTTCTTC. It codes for CSGGLPIGEQFF.

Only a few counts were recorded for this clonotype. The CDR3 reads CSAPRDAAYEQYF. The CDR3 DNA follows: TGCAGTGCACCGAGAGATGCCGCCTACGAGCAGTACTTC. The rearrangement uses TRBV20-1 and TRBJ2-7, with D unresolved. Germline values: CDR1 DFQATT, CDR2 SNEGSKA (reference sequence). V dropped 6 bases and J dropped 2 bases, with 14 bases sitting between them. The CDR3 length is 13 residues.

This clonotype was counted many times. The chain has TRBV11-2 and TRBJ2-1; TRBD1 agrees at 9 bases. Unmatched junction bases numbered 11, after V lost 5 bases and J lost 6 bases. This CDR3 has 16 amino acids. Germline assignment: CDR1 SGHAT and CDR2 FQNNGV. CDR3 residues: CASSKTGQGIINEQFF. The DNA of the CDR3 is TGTGCCAGCAGCAAAACGGGACAGGGAATAATCAATGAGCAGTTCTTC. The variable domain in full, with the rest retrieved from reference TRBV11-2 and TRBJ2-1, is EAGVAQSPRYKIIEKRQSVAFWCNPISGHATLYWYQQILGQGPKLLIQFQNNGVVDDSQLPKDRFSAERLKGVDSTLKIQPAKLEDSAVYLCASSKTGQGIINEQFFGPGTRLTVL.

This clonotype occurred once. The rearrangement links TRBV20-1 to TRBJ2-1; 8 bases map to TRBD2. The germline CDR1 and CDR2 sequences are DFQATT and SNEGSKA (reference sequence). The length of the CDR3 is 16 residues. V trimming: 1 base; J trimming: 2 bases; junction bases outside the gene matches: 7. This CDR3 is CSARGTRGATYNEQFF. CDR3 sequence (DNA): TGCAGTGCTAGAGGGACGCGGGGGGCTACCTACAATGAGCAGTTCTTC.

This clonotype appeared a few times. The CDR3 is CASSYRLAASYEQYF. The CDR3 coding sequence is TGTGCCAGCAGTTACAGACTAGCGGCCTCCTACGAGCAGTACTTC. The rearrangement links TRBV6-5 to TRBJ2-7; 9 bases are shared with TRBD2. The CDR3 covers 15 residues. The junction had 2 bases not matched to a gene; V was cut back by 2 bases and J by 0 bases. CDR1 MNHEY and CDR2 SVGAGI come from the germline V gene.

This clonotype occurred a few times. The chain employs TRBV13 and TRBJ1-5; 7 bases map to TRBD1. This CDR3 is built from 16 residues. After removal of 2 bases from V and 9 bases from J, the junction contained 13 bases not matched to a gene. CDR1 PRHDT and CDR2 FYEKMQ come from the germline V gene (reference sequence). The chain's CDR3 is CASSLRSAGGSGPQHF. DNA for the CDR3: TGTGCCAGCAGCTTAAGATCGGCAGGGGGGTCAGGGCCCCAGCATTTT.

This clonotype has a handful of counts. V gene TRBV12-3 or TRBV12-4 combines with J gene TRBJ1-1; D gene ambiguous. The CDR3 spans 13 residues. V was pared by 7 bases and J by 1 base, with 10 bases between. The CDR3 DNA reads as TGTGCCAGCAAGACCCTCAGGAACACTGAAGCTTTCTTT. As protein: CASKTLRNTEAFF.

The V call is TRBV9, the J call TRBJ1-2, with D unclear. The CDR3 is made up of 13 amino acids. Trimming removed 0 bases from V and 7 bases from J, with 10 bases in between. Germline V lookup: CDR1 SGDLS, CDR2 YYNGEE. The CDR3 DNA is TGTGCCAGCAGCGTAGTATCGGGAGCTGGCTACACCTTC. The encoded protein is CASSVVSGAGYTF.

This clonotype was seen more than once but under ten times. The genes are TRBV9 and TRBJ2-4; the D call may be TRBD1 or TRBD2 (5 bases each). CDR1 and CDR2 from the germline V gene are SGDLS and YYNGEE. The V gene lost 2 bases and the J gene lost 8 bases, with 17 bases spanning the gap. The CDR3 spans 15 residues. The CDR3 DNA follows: TGTGCCAGCAGCGTCGGGACCTCGCCCAAGGACATTCAGTACTTC. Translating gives CASSVGTSPKDIQYF.

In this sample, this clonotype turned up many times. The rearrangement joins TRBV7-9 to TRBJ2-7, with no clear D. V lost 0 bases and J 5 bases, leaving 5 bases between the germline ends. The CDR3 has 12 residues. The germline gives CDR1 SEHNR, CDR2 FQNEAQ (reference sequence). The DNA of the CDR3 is TGTGCCAGCAGCTTAGCGGCTAACGAGCAGTACTTC. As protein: CASSLAANEQYF.

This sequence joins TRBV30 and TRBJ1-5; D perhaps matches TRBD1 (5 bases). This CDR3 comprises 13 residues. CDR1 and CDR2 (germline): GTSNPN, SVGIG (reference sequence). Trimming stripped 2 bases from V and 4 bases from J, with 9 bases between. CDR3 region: CAWSLGGNQPQHF. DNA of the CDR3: TGTGCCTGGAGTCTGGGGGGTAATCAGCCCCAGCATTTT.

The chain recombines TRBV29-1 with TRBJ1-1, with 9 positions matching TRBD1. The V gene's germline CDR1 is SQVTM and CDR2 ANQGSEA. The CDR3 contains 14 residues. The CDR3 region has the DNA TGCAGAGGTGGATTCATGGACAGGGGAACTGAAGCTTTCTTT. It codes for CRGGFMDRGTEAFF.